The source of this T cell receptor (beta chain) is a study of T cell responses to AZD1222 COVID-19 vaccine. Using immunoSEQ multiplex PCR, the repertoire was profiled, and TCRdb retains in-frame clones only, with some absent. The sample lists some 140,000 clones, about 80% occurring once. V gave up 1 base and J gave up 9 bases; unmatched junction bases: 6. The length of the CDR3 is 13 residues. Germline values: CDR1 LGHDT, CDR2 YNNKEL (reference sequence). The specimen comprised peripheral blood, sampled on day 0 of AZD1222 vaccination. The source is an adult in good health. The chain employs TRBV3-1 (or the pseudogene TRBV3-2) and TRBJ2-7; 7 bases map to TRBD2. CDR3 sequence reads: CASSQVLAVGQYF. The CDR3 nucleotides read TGTGCCAGCAGCCAAGTCCTAGCGGTCGGGCAGTACTTC.